This entry lists 25 T cell receptor beta chains sequenced from one sample in a study of PD-L1 blockade in urothelial cancer. Profiled with immunoSEQ multiplex PCR; TCRdb holds only in-frame clones, not every one. The sample includes 45,000 to 65,000 clones, about 85% of them seen just once. Time point: pretreatment peripheral blood. Source: PBMCs, taken around atezolizumab (anti-PD-L1) treatment. All receptors come from a man between 65 and 85 years old with urothelial cancer.

This clone was recorded only once. CDR3 region: CASSLSPGTVELFF. The DNA of the CDR3 is TGTGCCAGCAGCTTAAGCCCAGGGACAGTTGAGCTGTTTTTT. This chain connects TRBV11-3 to TRBJ2-2; 7 nucleotides line up with TRBD1. CDR1 and CDR2 (germline): SGHNT, YENEEA. The CDR3 is 14 amino acids. The V gene end was trimmed by 2 bases and the J gene end by 11 bases; junction bases not matched to a gene: 8.

The V call is TRBV6-5, the J call TRBJ2-7; the match to TRBD2 covers 8 bases. CDR1 is MNHEY, CDR2 SVGAGI, per germline. V trimming: 6 bases; J trimming: 3 bases; junction bases outside the gene matches: 10. The CDR3 spans 15 residues. The CDR3 DNA follows: TGTGCCAGCAGCCCCGGGACTAGTAATGTCTACGAGCAGTACTTC. This gives the protein CASSPGTSNVYEQYF.

The chain is built from TRBV5-1 and TRBJ2-1; 9 nucleotides line up with TRBD2. Germline trimming cut 4 bases from V and 7 bases from J; bases unmatched to any gene: 6. Germline V CDR1 and CDR2: SGHRS, YFSETQ. CDR3 length: 14 residues. In nucleotides, the CDR3 is TGCGCCAGCAGCGGCAGTGGACTAGCGAATGAGCAGTTCTTC. This sequence encodes CASSGSGLANEQFF.

The genes are TRBV10-3 and TRBJ2-7; 11 bases line up with TRBD2. The CDR3 spans 15 residues. Trimming took 5 bases from V and 3 from J; bases not matched to a gene: 6. Germline CDR1 and CDR2: ENHRY and SYGVKD. CDR3 sequence (DNA): TGTGCCATCAGTAATCTAGCGGGGGGTTTCTACGAGCAGTACTTC. Translated, it gives CAISNLAGGFYEQYF.

This chain joins TRBV5-6 and TRBJ2-1, with D tentatively TRBD2 (5 bases). Trimming shortened V by 1 base and J by 8 bases, and 10 bases separated the two germline ends. Germline CDR1 and CDR2: SGHDT and YYEEEE. The CDR3 loop spans 13 amino acids. The CDR3: CASSLQRSDEQFF. Here the CDR3 DNA reads TGTGCCAGCAGCTTGCAGCGGTCGGATGAGCAGTTCTTC.

The genes are TRBV5-1 and TRBJ2-5; the match to TRBD1 covers 8 bases. J was trimmed by 0 bases and V by 4 bases; bases with no gene match: 8. The germline gives CDR1 SGHRS, CDR2 YFSETQ. There are 16 residues in the CDR3. In DNA, the CDR3 is TGCGCCAGCAGCCCAGGCCAGGGGGCTTACCAAGAGACCCAGTACTTC. The encoded protein is CASSPGQGAYQETQYF.

The chain employs TRBV2 and TRBJ2-7; possibly TRBD2 for D (6 bases). CDR3 size: 15 residues. With 6 bases removed from V and 2 bases from J, the gap between germline ends came to 17 bases. Looked up from germline, CDR1 is SNHLY and CDR2 is FYNNEI. The DNA of the CDR3 is TGTGCCAGCAGAGAGGACTACTCCGGTCCCTACGAGCAGTACTTC. Residues: CASREDYSGPYEQYF. Supplemented by reference TRBV2 and TRBJ2-7, the full variable domain reads EPEVTQTPSHQVTQMGQEVILRCVPISNHLYFYWYRQILGQKVEFLVSFYNNEISEKSEIFDDQFSVERPDGSNFTLKIRSTKLEDSAMYFCASREDYSGPYEQYFGPGTRLTVT.

This clone came up once. V gene TRBV6-1 combines with J gene TRBJ2-3; 11 bases match TRBD2. This CDR3 has 17 residues. The J segment lost 3 bases and the V segment lost 3 bases, leaving 8 bases of the junction unmatched. Germline V CDR1 and CDR2: MNHNS, SASEGT. Here the CDR3 DNA reads TGTGCCAGCAGTGATTGGGCTAGCGGGAGGAGGACAGATACGCAGTATTTT. Amino acid sequence: CASSDWASGRRTDTQYF.

This clone is a singleton in its sample. The chain links TRBV6-5 to TRBJ2-7; 7 bases align to TRBD1. The length of the CDR3 is 14 residues. With 2 bases clipped from V and 5 bases from J, the junction kept 6 bases outside the gene matches. Germline V gives CDR1 MNHEY, CDR2 SVGAGI. CDR3 sequence (DNA): TGTGCCAGCAGTTACGACAGGGAGAACCACGAGCAGTACTTC. Protein product: CASSYDRENHEQYF.

CDR3 sequence: CASSAGQGAVKGYTF. In nucleotides, the CDR3 is TGTGCCAGCAGTGCCGGACAGGGGGCGGTTAAAGGCTACACCTTC. The V call is TRBV6-1, the J call TRBJ1-2; 11 bases map to TRBD1. The CDR3 has 15 residues. Germline loops: CDR1 MNHNS, CDR2 SASEGT. The V gene end was trimmed by 4 bases and the J gene end by 8 bases; junction bases not matched to a gene: 9.

The chain has TRBV28 and TRBJ1-5, with D possibly being TRBD1 (6 bases). This CDR3 region has 16 residues. Trimming shortened V by 5 bases and J by 6 bases, and 20 bases separated the two germline ends. The germline V gene encodes CDR1 MDHEN and CDR2 SYDVKM. CDR3 nucleotide sequence: TGTGCCAGCAGTCTCAGTGGGGGGGCGGAAGGTCAGCCCCAGCATTTT. Its translation: CASSLSGGAEGQPQHF.

This clone was picked up one time. The chain is built from TRBV29-1 and TRBJ2-5, with 14 bases matching TRBD2. Trimming removed 4 bases from V and 3 bases from J; junction bases left unmatched: 4. The CDR3 runs to 15 residues. In germline, CDR1 is SQVTM, CDR2 ANQGSEA. The DNA for the CDR3 is TGCAGCGTTGCCGAGGGACTAGCGGGAGAAGAGACCCAGTACTTC. It specifies CSVAEGLAGEETQYF.

A single count supports this clone. The J gene is TRBJ2-7, the V gene TRBV28, with D perhaps TRBD1 (5 bases). Germline V gene data show CDR1 as MDHEN and CDR2 as SYDVKM. V was pared by 6 bases and J by 2 bases, with 14 bases between. This CDR3 comprises 14 residues. CDR3 protein: CASSPSDNAYEQYF. As DNA, the CDR3 is TGTGCCAGCAGCCCCTCGGACAACGCCTACGAGCAGTACTTC.

V and J are TRBV11-2 and TRBJ1-1, with a possible D match to TRBD1 (5 bases). The CDR3 consists of 12 residues. The V gene's germline CDR1 is SGHAT and CDR2 FQNNGV. V lost 7 bases and J lost 11, with 17 bases in between. CDR3 bases: TGTGCCAGCACCCCAGTCTCGACAGAGGCTTTCTTT. Protein product: CASTPVSTEAFF.

This clone came up a few times. The V and J genes are TRBV25-1 and TRBJ2-5, with 11 bases matching TRBD1. CDR1 and CDR2 from the germline V gene are MGHDK and SYGVNS. With V trimmed by 7 bases and J by 2 bases, 3 bases remained unmatched. The CDR3 has 14 amino acids. The CDR3 here is CASTDRGRQETQYF. For the CDR3, the DNA is TGTGCCAGCACGGACAGGGGGCGGCAAGAGACCCAGTACTTC. Looking up the rest from reference TRBV25-1 and TRBJ2-5 gives the full variable domain: EADIYQTPRYLVIGTGKKITLECSQTMGHDKMYWYQQDPGMELHLIHYSYGVNSTEKGDLSSESTVSRIRTEHFPLTLESARPSHTSQYLCASTDRGRQETQYFGPGTRLLVL.

The chain recombines TRBV11-1 with TRBJ2-5; D unresolved. The CDR3 runs 12 residues. The germline CDR1 and CDR2 sequences are SGHAT and FQDESV (reference sequence). The V end lost 4 bases, the J end lost 5 bases, and 8 bases lay between the germline ends. The CDR3 region is CASSYVGETQYF. CDR3 DNA: TGTGCCAGCAGCTACGTCGGGGAGACCCAGTACTTC.

This chain links TRBV5-4 with TRBJ2-5, with D possibly TRBD1 on 6 matching bases. The germline gives CDR1 SGHNT, CDR2 YYREEE (reference sequence). The CDR3 totals 14 residues. V lost 0 bases and J lost 1, with 7 bases in between. CDR3 DNA: TGTGCCAGCAGCTTGGTAGGGGGCCAAGAGACCCAGTACTTC. This sequence encodes CASSLVGGQETQYF.

The chain combines TRBV28 with TRBJ1-2; 7 nucleotides agree with TRBD1. The CDR3 length is 16 residues. Losses at the gene ends were 7 bases for V and 2 bases for J; bases not matched to a gene: 13. CDR1 is MDHEN, CDR2 SYDVKM, per germline. The CDR3 DNA reads TGTGCCAGCAACTCACCTCGGGGCAGGGGGAACTATGGCTACACCTTC. Its protein is CASNSPRGRGNYGYTF.

The table lists this clone with a few counts. The J gene is TRBJ2-5, the V gene TRBV7-3; 8 bases match TRBD1. CDR3 size: 13 residues. V was pared by 5 bases and J by 5 bases, with 4 bases of the junction left unmatched. Looked up from germline, CDR1 is SGHTA and CDR2 is FQGTGA. CDR3 sequence (DNA): TGTGCCAGCAGCCCCGGACAGGGCGAGACCCAGTACTTC. Translation gives CASSPGQGETQYF.

This clone came up a few times. V is TRBV2 and J is TRBJ1-2; 8 bases align to TRBD1. V was clipped by 6 bases and J by 10 bases; unmatched bases: 7. The CDR3 runs 12 residues. Germline V CDR1 and CDR2: SNHLY, FYNNEI. Here the CDR3 DNA reads TGTGCCAGCAGCCCGGACAGGGTAGCCTACACCTTC. Encoded protein: CASSPDRVAYTF.

This chain links TRBV29-1 with TRBJ2-1, with 8 bases aligning to TRBD2. Per the germline V gene, CDR1 is SQVTM and CDR2 is ANQGSEA. V dropped 6 bases and J dropped 4; count of bases not matched to a gene: 11. The CDR3 is made up of 15 amino acids. The CDR3 region has the DNA TGCAGCGTCTTCACCGGGACTAGATTTTACAATGAGCAGTTCTTC. Its protein product is CSVFTGTRFYNEQFF.

The rearrangement links TRBV5-8 to TRBJ1-2; 8 bases align to TRBD1. This CDR3 comprises 16 residues. Germline trimming cut 0 bases from V and 2 bases from J; bases unmatched to any gene: 6. CDR1 is SGHTS and CDR2 is YDEGEE in the germline V gene. CDR3 protein: CASSLAGRGPNYGYTF. The CDR3 DNA is TGTGCCAGCAGCTTGGCCGGCAGGGGGCCAAACTATGGCTACACCTTC.

V is TRBV7-9 and J is TRBJ2-7, with TRBD1 matching 7 bases. The J segment lost 0 bases and the V segment lost 4 bases, leaving 15 bases of the junction unmatched. CDR3 length equals 18 residues. Germline loops: CDR1 SEHNR, CDR2 FQNEAQ (reference sequence). DNA for the CDR3: TGTGCCAGCAGCTCTGGGAGAACCGGGACAGCCACCTCCTACGAGCAGTACTTC. It codes for CASSSGRTGTATSYEQYF.

This rearrangement joins TRBV7-8 to TRBJ2-2; unclear D gene. Per germline, CDR1 SGHVS and CDR2 FQNEAQ. The V gene lost 1 base and the J gene lost 4 bases, with 10 bases spanning the gap. The CDR3 consists of 15 residues. This CDR3 reads CASSLVGSSTGELFF. Here the CDR3 DNA reads TGTGCCAGCAGCTTAGTGGGCAGCAGCACCGGGGAGCTGTTTTTT.

The chain couples TRBV5-1 to TRBJ2-5; 7 nucleotides line up with TRBD1. The ends lost 6 bases at V and 2 bases at J; junction bases unmatched: 7. This CDR3 contains 14 residues. Germline V lookup: CDR1 SGHRS, CDR2 YFSETQ. The CDR3 nucleotides are TGCGCCAGCACAATCTGGGACAGTCAAGAGACCCAGTACTTC. This encodes CASTIWDSQETQYF.